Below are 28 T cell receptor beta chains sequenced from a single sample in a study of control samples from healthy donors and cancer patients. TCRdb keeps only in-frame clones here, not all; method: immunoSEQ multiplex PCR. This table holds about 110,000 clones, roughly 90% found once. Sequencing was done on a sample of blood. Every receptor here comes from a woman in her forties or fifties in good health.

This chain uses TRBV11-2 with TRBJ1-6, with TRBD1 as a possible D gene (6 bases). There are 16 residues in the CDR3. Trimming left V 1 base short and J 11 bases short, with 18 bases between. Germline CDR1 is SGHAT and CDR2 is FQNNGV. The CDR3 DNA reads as TGTGCCAGCAGCTTAGTTGGAACAGGGACGGTGACACCCCTCCACTTT. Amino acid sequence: CASSLVGTGTVTPLHF.

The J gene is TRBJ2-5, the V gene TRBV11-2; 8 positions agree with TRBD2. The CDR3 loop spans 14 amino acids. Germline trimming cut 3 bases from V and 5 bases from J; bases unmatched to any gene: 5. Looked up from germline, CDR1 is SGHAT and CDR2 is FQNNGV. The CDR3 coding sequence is TGTGCCAGCAGCTTCGGACTAGCTGCTGAGACCCAGTACTTC. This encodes CASSFGLAAETQYF.

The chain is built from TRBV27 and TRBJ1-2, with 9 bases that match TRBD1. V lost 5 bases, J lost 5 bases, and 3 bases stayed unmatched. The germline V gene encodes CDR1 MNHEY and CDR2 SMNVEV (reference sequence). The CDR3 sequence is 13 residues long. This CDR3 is CASSTGGRYGYTF. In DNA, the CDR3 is TGTGCCAGCAGTACAGGGGGCCGGTATGGCTACACCTTC.

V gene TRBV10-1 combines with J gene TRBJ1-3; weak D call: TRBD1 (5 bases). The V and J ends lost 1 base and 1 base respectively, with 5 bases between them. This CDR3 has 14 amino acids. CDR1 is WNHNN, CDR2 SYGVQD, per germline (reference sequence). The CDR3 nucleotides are TGCGCCAGCAGTGAGTGGGGGTCTGGAAACACCATATATTTT. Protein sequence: CASSEWGSGNTIYF.

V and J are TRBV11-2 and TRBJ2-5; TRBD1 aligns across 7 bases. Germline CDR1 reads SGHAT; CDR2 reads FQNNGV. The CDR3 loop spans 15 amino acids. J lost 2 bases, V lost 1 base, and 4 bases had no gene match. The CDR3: CASSLVGDSQETQYF. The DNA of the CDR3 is TGTGCCAGCAGCTTAGTAGGGGACAGTCAAGAGACCCAGTACTTC.

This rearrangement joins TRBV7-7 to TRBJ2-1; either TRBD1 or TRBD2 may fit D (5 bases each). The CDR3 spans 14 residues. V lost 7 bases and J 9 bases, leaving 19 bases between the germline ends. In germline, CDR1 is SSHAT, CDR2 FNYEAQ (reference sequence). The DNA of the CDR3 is TGTGCCAGCAATCCGGGACCAGACTATAGTGAGCAGTTCTTC. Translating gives CASNPGPDYSEQFF.

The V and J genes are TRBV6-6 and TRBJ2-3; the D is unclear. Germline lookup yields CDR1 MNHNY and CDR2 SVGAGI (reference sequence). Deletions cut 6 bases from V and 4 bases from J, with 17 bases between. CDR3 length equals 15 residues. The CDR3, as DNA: TGTGCCAGCAGGGTGACCAAAAACCGCCCAGATACGCAGTATTTT. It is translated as CASRVTKNRPDTQYF.

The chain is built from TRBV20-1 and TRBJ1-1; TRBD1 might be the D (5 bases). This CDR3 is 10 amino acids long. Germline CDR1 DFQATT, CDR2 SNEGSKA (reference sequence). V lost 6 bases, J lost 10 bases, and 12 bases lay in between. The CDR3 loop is CSALPGGAFF. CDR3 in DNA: TGCAGTGCCCTCCCCGGGGGAGCTTTCTTT.

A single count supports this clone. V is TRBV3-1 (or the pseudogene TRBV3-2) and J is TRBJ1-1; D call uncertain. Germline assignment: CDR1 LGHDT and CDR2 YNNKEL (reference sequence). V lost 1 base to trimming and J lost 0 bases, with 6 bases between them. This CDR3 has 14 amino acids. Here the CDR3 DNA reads TGTGCCAGCAGCCAAGGCCTCATGAACACTGAAGCTTTCTTT. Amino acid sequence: CASSQGLMNTEAFF.

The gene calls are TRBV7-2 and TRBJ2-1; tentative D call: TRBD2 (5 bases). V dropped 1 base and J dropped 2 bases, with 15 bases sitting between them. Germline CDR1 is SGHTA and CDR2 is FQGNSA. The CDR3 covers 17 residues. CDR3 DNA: TGTGCCAGCAGCTTAGTTGGTAGCGTCATACCCTACAATGAGCAGTTCTTC. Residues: CASSLVGSVIPYNEQFF.

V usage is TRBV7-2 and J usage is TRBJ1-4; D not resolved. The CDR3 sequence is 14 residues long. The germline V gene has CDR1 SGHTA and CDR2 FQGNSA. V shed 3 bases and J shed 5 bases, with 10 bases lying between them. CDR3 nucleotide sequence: TGTGCCAGCAGCTTGTGGACGGGGAATGAAAAACTGTTTTTT. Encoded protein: CASSLWTGNEKLFF.

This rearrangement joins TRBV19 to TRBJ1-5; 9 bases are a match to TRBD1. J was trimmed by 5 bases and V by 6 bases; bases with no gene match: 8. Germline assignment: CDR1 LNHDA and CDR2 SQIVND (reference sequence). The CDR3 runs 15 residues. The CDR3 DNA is TGTGCCAGTAGACCGGGACAGGGAACTTATCAGCCCCAGCATTTT. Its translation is CASRPGQGTYQPQHF.

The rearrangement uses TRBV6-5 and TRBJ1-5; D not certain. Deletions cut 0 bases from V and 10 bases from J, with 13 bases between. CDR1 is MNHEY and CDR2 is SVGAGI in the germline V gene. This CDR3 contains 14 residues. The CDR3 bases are TGTGCCAGCAGTTACTCGAATTTGGGGATTCCCCAGCATTTT. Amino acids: CASSYSNLGIPQHF.

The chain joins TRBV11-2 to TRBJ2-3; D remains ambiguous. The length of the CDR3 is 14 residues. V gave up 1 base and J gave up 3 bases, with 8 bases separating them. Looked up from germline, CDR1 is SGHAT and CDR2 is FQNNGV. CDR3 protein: CASSLAARTDTQYF. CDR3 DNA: TGTGCCAGCAGCTTAGCGGCTCGGACAGATACGCAGTATTTT.

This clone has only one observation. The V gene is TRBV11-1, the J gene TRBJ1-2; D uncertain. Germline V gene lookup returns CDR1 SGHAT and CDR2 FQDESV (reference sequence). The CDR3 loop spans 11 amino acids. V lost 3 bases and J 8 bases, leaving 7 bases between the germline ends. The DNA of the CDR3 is TGTGCCAGCAGCTTTAGCGGGGGCTACACCTTC. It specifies CASSFSGGYTF.

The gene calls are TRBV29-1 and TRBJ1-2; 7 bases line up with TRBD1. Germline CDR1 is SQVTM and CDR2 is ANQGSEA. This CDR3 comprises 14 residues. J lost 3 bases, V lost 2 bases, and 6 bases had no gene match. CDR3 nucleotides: TGCAGCGTTGAAATTTGGGACAGCCACTATGGCTACACCTTC. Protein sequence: CSVEIWDSHYGYTF.

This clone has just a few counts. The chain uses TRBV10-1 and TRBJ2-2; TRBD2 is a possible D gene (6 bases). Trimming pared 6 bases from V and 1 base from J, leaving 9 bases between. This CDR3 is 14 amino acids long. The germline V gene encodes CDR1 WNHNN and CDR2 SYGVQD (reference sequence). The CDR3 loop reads CASRAGRNTGELFF. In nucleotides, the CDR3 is TGCGCCAGCAGGGCCGGGAGGAACACCGGGGAGCTGTTTTTT.

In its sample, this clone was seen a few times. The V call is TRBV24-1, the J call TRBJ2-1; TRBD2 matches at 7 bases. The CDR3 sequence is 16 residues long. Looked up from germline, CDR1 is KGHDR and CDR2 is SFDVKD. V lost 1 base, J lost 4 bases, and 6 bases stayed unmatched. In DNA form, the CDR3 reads TGTGCCACCAGTGATTTTGCCGCGGGAGTTTACAATGAGCAGTTCTTC. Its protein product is CATSDFAAGVYNEQFF.

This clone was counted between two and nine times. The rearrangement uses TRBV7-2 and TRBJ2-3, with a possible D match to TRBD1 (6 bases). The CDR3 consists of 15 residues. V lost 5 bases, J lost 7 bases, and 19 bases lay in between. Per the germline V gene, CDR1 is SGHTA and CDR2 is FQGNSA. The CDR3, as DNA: TGTGCCAGCAGCCCCATTGGGGGCTCGGTACATACGCAGTATTTT. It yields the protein CASSPIGGSVHTQYF.

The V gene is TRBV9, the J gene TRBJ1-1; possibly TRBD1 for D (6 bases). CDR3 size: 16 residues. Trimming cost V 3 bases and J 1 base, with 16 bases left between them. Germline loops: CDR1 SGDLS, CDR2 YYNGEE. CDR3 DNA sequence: TGTGCCAGCAGCGGCGGACCGGGACACACGAACACTGAAGCTTTCTTT. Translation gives CASSGGPGHTNTEAFF.

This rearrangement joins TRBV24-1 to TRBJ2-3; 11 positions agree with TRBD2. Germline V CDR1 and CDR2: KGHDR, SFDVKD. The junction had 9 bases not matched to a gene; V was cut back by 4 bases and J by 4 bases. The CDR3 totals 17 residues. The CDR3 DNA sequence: TGTGCCACCAGTGACCCTTGGGTAGCGGGAGGGCCAGATACGCAGTATTTT. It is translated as CATSDPWVAGGPDTQYF.

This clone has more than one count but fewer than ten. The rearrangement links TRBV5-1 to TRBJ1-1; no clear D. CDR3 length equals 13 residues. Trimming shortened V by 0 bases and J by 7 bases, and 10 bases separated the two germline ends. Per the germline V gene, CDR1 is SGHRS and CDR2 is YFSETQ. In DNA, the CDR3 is TGCGCCAGCAGCTTGGTATCCGCCGATGAAGCTTTCTTT. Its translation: CASSLVSADEAFF.

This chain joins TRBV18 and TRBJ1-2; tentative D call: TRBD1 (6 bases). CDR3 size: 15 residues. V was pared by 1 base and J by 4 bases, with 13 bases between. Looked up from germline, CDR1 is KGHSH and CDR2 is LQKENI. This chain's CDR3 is CASSPRSGQSYGYTF. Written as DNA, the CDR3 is TGTGCCAGCTCACCACGGAGCGGACAGAGCTATGGCTACACCTTC. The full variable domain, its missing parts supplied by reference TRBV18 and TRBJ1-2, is NAGVMQNPRHLVRRRGQEARLRCSPMKGHSHVYWYRQLPEEGLKFMVYLQKENIIDESGMPKERFSAEFPKEGPSILRIQQVVRGDSAAYFCASSPRSGQSYGYTFGSGTRLTVV.

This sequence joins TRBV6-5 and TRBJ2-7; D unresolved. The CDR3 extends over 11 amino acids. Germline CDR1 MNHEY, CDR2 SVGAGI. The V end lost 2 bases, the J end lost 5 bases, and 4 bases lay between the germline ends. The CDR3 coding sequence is TGTGCCAGCAGTTACGGCCACGAGCAGTACTTC. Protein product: CASSYGHEQYF.

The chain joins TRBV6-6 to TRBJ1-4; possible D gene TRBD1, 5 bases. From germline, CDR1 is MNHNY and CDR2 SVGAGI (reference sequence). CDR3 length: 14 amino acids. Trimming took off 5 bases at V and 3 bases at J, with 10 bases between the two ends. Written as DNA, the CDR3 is TGTGCCAGCAGTCCTGGACACCCTAATGAAAAACTGTTTTTT. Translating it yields CASSPGHPNEKLFF.

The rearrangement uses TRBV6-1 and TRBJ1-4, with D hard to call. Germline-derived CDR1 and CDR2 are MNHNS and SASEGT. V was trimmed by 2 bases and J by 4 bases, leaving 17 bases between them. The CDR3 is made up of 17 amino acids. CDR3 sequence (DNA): TGTGCCAGCAGTGAATCGATGTCGACTTTCATTAATGAAAAACTGTTTTTT. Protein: CASSESMSTFINEKLFF.

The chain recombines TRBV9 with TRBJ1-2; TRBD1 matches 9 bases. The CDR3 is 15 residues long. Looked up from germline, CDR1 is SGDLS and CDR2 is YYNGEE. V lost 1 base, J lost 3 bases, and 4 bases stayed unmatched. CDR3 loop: CASSVLTGGDYGYTF. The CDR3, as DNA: TGTGCCAGCAGCGTACTAACAGGGGGCGACTATGGCTACACCTTC.

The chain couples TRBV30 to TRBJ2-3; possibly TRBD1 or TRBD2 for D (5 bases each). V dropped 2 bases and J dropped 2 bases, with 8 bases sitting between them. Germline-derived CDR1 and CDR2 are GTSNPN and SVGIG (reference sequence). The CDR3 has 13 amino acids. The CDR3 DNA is TGTGCCTGGAGTAAGGGGACCACAGATACGCAGTATTTT. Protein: CAWSKGTTDTQYF.